The 30 T cell receptor beta chains presented below share a single source sample, sequenced in a study of spatial heterogeneity in lung cancer. The time point is: sample taken at primary tumor resection. One entry per CDR3 protein results from TCRdb running MiXCR on the 5' RACE reads. The table has 40,000 to 45,000 distinct CDR3 sequences, around 6.8% seen once; the top ten hold about 39%. The material sequenced was PBMCs, taken at surgery. The receptors stem from a female donor with early-stage non-small cell lung cancer.

The sample holds a few counts of this clonotype. V gene TRBV12-3 or TRBV12-4 combines with J gene TRBJ1-1, with a possible D match to TRBD1 (5 bases). The CDR3 consists of 14 residues. V was cut by 2 bases and J by 5 bases, with 12 bases left in between. CDR3 protein: CASSLRGVYTEAFF. The CDR3 bases are TGTGCCAGCAGTTTACGGGGGGTCTATACTGAAGCTTTCTTT.

This clonotype was counted ten times or more. V and J are TRBV15 and TRBJ1-2; D is unresolved. Germline V CDR1 and CDR2: LNHNV, YYDKDF (reference sequence). The germline V and J ends were trimmed by 0 bases and 1 base, with 9 bases remaining between them. CDR3 length: 15 residues. The CDR3 is CATSRDWGVNYGYTF. CDR3 coding DNA: TGTGCCACCAGCAGAGATTGGGGAGTTAACTATGGCTACACCTTC.

This clonotype was seen at least ten times. The chain combines TRBV2 with TRBJ2-3, with 8 bases fitting TRBD2. Trimming took 4 bases from V and 0 from J; bases not matched to a gene: 12. This CDR3 comprises 18 residues. The germline gives CDR1 SNHLY, CDR2 FYNNEI. CDR3 sequence: CASSGGGPTSGSTDTQYF. CDR3 DNA sequence: TGTGCCAGCAGTGGGGGAGGGCCCACTAGCGGTAGCACAGATACGCAGTATTTT.

This clonotype was picked up many times. The V gene is TRBV5-1, the J gene TRBJ2-3; D remains ambiguous. The CDR3 is 15 amino acids. Germline V gives CDR1 SGHRS, CDR2 YFSETQ. The V end lost 0 bases, the J end lost 8 bases, and 16 bases lay between the germline ends. CDR3 DNA: TGCGCCAGCAGCTTGGCGACTGCCCTGTCGGGTACGCAGTATTTT. Translated, it gives CASSLATALSGTQYF.

This rearrangement joins TRBV14 to TRBJ1-4; D gene ambiguous. Germline V gene sequence: CDR1 SGHDN, CDR2 FVKESK. V was trimmed by 3 bases and J by 0 bases, leaving 5 bases between them. The CDR3 consists of 14 residues. Here the CDR3 DNA reads TGTGCCAGCAGCCACTCTGCAACTAATGAAAAACTGTTTTTT. This translates into CASSHSATNEKLFF. The variable domain in full, with the rest retrieved from reference TRBV14 and TRBJ1-4, is EAGVTQFPSHSVIEKGQTVTLRCDPISGHDNLYWYRRVMGKEIKFLLHFVKESKQDESGMPNNRFLAERTGGTYSTLKVQPAELEDSGVYFCASSHSATNEKLFFGSGTQLSVL.

This clonotype was counted a few times. CDR3 region: CASSLVGITEAFF. In DNA, the CDR3 is TGTGCCAGCAGCTTAGTGGGGATCACTGAAGCTTTCTTT. The V call is TRBV7-2, the J call TRBJ1-1; D uncertain. V was cut by 1 base and J by 4 bases, with 7 bases left in between. Germline CDR1 and CDR2: SGHTA and FQGNSA. This CDR3 comprises 13 residues.

This clonotype was seen repeatedly, ten times or more. V usage is TRBV3-1 and J usage is TRBJ2-1, with TRBD1 matching over 10 bases. This CDR3 comprises 13 residues. V was clipped by 4 bases and J by 12 bases; unmatched bases: 6. CDR1 and CDR2 from the germline V gene are LGHDT and YNNKEL (reference sequence). CDR3 amino acids: CASSLAGTGAQFF. The DNA of the CDR3 is TGTGCCAGCAGCCTAGCCGGGACAGGGGCGCAGTTCTTC.

This clonotype was seen at least ten times. The chain recombines TRBV5-1 with TRBJ2-3, with TRBD2 matching 15 bases. This CDR3 has 17 amino acids. Trimming removed 4 bases from V and 3 bases from J; junction bases left unmatched: 6. From germline, CDR1 is SGHRS and CDR2 YFSETQ. The CDR3 coding sequence is TGCGCCAGCAGCACGGGACTAGCGGGGGGAACTACAGATACGCAGTATTTT. Amino acids: CASSTGLAGGTTDTQYF. Together with reference TRBV5-1 and TRBJ2-3, the CDR3 gives the full variable domain: KAGVTQTPRYLIKTRGQQVTLSCSPISGHRSVSWYQQTPGQGLQFLFEYFSETQRNKGNFPGRFSGRQFSNSRSEMNVSTLELGDSALYLCASSTGLAGGTTDTQYFGPGTRLTVL.

The genes are TRBV10-2 and TRBJ2-2; the D is unclear. This CDR3 has 13 residues. V gave up 2 bases and J gave up 5 bases, with 6 bases separating them. Looked up from germline, CDR1 is WSHSY and CDR2 is SAAADI. The CDR3 here is CASSETATGELFF. CDR3 nucleotide sequence: TGCGCCAGCAGTGAGACTGCGACCGGGGAGCTGTTTTTT.

This clonotype was seen many times. The CDR3 nucleotides read TGTGCCAGCAGCCACACAACAGGGCTACTTTTAAACACCATATATTTT. Translated: CASSHTTGLLLNTIYF. This sequence joins TRBV7-9 and TRBJ1-3, with D possibly TRBD1 on 6 matching bases. Germline lookup yields CDR1 SEHNR and CDR2 FQNEAQ (reference sequence). Trimming stripped 5 bases from V and 6 bases from J, with 20 bases between. The CDR3 is 16 amino acids.

This clonotype was found many times. The chain has TRBV5-1 and TRBJ1-2, with D possibly being TRBD1 (5 bases). CDR3 length: 13 residues. Germline V gene data show CDR1 as SGHRS and CDR2 as YFSETQ. With 3 bases removed from V and 6 bases from J, the gap between germline ends came to 12 bases. The CDR3 coding sequence is TGCGCCAGCAGCTCGACAGTGGACGATGGCTACACCTTC. Protein: CASSSTVDDGYTF.

The chain carries TRBV21-1 and TRBJ2-3. TRBV21-1 is a pseudogene locus. CDR3 length equals 9 residues. CDR3 bases: TGTGCCAGACGACGGAGAGAGTATTTT. Translating it yields CARRRREYF.

The rearrangement links TRBV20-1 to TRBJ2-2; the D is unclear. This CDR3 contains 14 residues. Trimming removed 5 bases from V and 0 bases from J, with 10 bases in between. Germline assignment: CDR1 DFQATT and CDR2 SNEGSKA (reference sequence). The CDR3 region has the DNA TGCAGTGCTCTGGCCCCGGCGAACACCGGGGAGCTGTTTTTT. The encoded protein is CSALAPANTGELFF.

J is TRBJ1-6 and V is TRBV27; D call uncertain. V shed 2 bases and J shed 1 base, with 15 bases lying between them. The CDR3 consists of 18 residues. CDR1 and CDR2 from the germline V gene are MNHEY and SMNVEV (reference sequence). The CDR3 loop reads CASSLGPVSASYNSPLHF. CDR3 DNA sequence: TGTGCCAGCAGTTTAGGGCCCGTGAGTGCGTCCTATAATTCACCCCTCCACTTT.

This clonotype was detected many times. This sequence joins TRBV20-1 and TRBJ2-2; 8 nucleotides agree with TRBD1. CDR3 size: 14 residues. The J segment lost 11 bases and the V segment lost 0 bases, leaving 8 bases of the junction unmatched. Germline V gene data show CDR1 as DFQATT and CDR2 as SNEGSKA (reference sequence). The chain's CDR3 is CSARDRGQGYELFF. For the CDR3, the DNA is TGCAGTGCTAGAGATCGTGGACAGGGATATGAGCTGTTTTTT.

This clonotype was seen at least ten times. V and J are TRBV6-1 and TRBJ1-1; D might be TRBD1 (6 bases). The CDR3 runs 14 residues. The germline gives CDR1 MNHNS, CDR2 SASEGT. Deletions cut 7 bases from V and 0 bases from J, with 12 bases between. CDR3 DNA: TGTGCCAGCATTAACAGGGACCTGAACACTGAAGCTTTCTTT. This gives the protein CASINRDLNTEAFF.

This clonotype has at least ten counts. The chain has TRBV4-3 and TRBJ1-5; 10 nucleotides match TRBD1. Germline V lookup: CDR1 LGHNA, CDR2 YSLEER. The J segment lost 5 bases and the V segment lost 0 bases, leaving 4 bases of the junction unmatched. CDR3 length equals 16 residues. The CDR3 DNA sequence: TGCGCCAGCAGCCAAGATTCGGACAGGGGGGATCAGCCCCAGCATTTT. Amino acid sequence: CASSQDSDRGDQPQHF.

The genes are TRBV14 and TRBJ2-3; 11 bases fit TRBD2. Germline values: CDR1 SGHDN, CDR2 FVKESK. The CDR3 is 15 residues long. J was trimmed by 2 bases and V by 4 bases; bases with no gene match: 2. CDR3 sequence (DNA): TGTGCCAGCAGCCCACTAGCGGGGGCCACAGATACGCAGTATTTT. Protein: CASSPLAGATDTQYF.

This clonotype was observed a handful of times. V and J are TRBV7-2 and TRBJ1-5; a possible D gene is TRBD1 (5 bases). Germline CDR1 and CDR2: SGHTA and FQGNSA. CDR3 length: 14 amino acids. Between the trimmed V and J ends, which lost 6 bases and 3 bases, there was a span of 12 bases. This CDR3 is CASRSGGFNQPQHF. DNA of the CDR3: TGTGCCAGCAGATCGGGGGGTTTCAATCAGCCCCAGCATTTT.

This clonotype was seen only a few times. The J gene is TRBJ2-5, the V gene TRBV18, with D uncertain. Germline assignment: CDR1 KGHSH and CDR2 LQKENI. V lost 2 bases and J lost 1, with 17 bases in between. This CDR3 region has 17 residues. The DNA for the CDR3 is TGTGCCAGCTCACCATTCGAGAGTAGACGCTCCCAAGAGACCCAGTACTTC. It is translated as CASSPFESRRSQETQYF.

In this sample, this clonotype turned up many times. The chain has TRBV4-1 and TRBJ2-5; D call uncertain. The CDR3 is 16 amino acids. V lost 3 bases and J lost 4, with 18 bases in between. Germline V gene sequence: CDR1 MGHRA, CDR2 YSYEKL. The CDR3 DNA reads TGCGCCAGCAGCCAGCTACCCTTAGGTGGTGGAGAGACCCAGTACTTC. As protein: CASSQLPLGGGETQYF.

Many counts were recorded for this clonotype. The J gene is TRBJ2-1, the V gene TRBV24-1; 11 bases match TRBD1. Looked up from germline, CDR1 is KGHDR and CDR2 is SFDVKD. V lost 6 bases to trimming and J lost 0 bases; unmatched junction nucleotides: 15. The length of the CDR3 is 20 residues. This chain's CDR3 is CATSPTPGQGGVGSYNEQFF. In DNA, the CDR3 is TGTGCCACCAGTCCGACTCCGGGACAGGGGGGCGTGGGCTCCTACAATGAGCAGTTCTTC.

CDR3 region: CASSAGGAGSPLHF. In DNA, the CDR3 is TGTGCCAGCAGTGCCGGGGGCGCTGGGTCACCCCTCCACTTT. The rearrangement uses TRBV6-1 and TRBJ1-6; possibly TRBD1 for D (6 bases). The germline V gene has CDR1 MNHNS and CDR2 SASEGT. The CDR3 is 14 residues long. V was clipped by 4 bases and J by 10 bases, with 14 bases between them.

V and J are TRBV24-1 and TRBJ1-1; D not resolved. V shed 5 bases and J shed 4 bases, with 10 bases lying between them. This CDR3 is 13 amino acids long. Germline CDR1 reads KGHDR; CDR2 reads SFDVKD. CDR3 residues: CATSGGWGTEAFF. CDR3 nucleotides: TGTGCCACCAGTGGAGGTTGGGGCACTGAAGCTTTCTTT.

This clonotype was counted ten times or more. The chain carries TRBV3-1 and TRBJ2-3; D may correspond to TRBD1 or TRBD2 (6 bases each). CDR1 and CDR2 from the germline V gene are LGHDT and YNNKEL (reference sequence). V dropped 8 bases and J dropped 3 bases, with 9 bases sitting between them. The CDR3 length is 12 residues. CDR3 region: CASEGGTDTQYF. In DNA form, the CDR3 reads TGTGCCAGCGAGGGGGGAACAGATACGCAGTATTTT.

There are many counts of this clonotype. J is TRBJ2-1 and V is TRBV20-1; 7 nucleotides match TRBD2. Germline V gene data show CDR1 as DFQATT and CDR2 as SNEGSKA (reference sequence). V was clipped by 6 bases and J by 5 bases; unmatched bases: 10. The CDR3 loop spans 14 amino acids. The DNA for the CDR3 is TGCAGTGCAGGGAAGAGCGGGATAGACAATGAGCAGTTCTTC. This translates into CSAGKSGIDNEQFF.

This clonotype was seen ten or more times. CDR3 amino acids: CASSLARRTDTQYF. CDR3 nucleotides: TGTGCCAGCAGTTTAGCGCGACGTACAGATACGCAGTATTTT. The chain has TRBV6-2 or TRBV6-3 and TRBJ2-3; perhaps TRBD2 as D (5 bases). The V end lost 4 bases, the J end lost 3 bases, and 11 bases lay between the germline ends. Germline CDR1 MNHEY, CDR2 SVGEGT. The CDR3 runs to 14 residues.

The chain has TRBV24-1 and TRBJ2-5, with D unclear. V shed 4 bases and J shed 5 bases, with 4 bases lying between them. The CDR3 sequence is 11 residues long. Per the germline V gene, CDR1 is KGHDR and CDR2 is SFDVKD. CDR3 protein: CATSDGETQYF. The CDR3 region has the DNA TGTGCCACCAGTGACGGGGAGACCCAGTACTTC.

V gene TRBV27 combines with J gene TRBJ2-1, with TRBD1 matching 7 bases. The junction had 9 bases not matched to a gene; V was cut back by 8 bases and J by 8 bases. This CDR3 is built from 13 residues. Germline CDR1 is MNHEY and CDR2 is SMNVEV (reference sequence). CDR3 DNA sequence: TGTGCCAGCCGACAGGGTAGGGCCCATGAGCAGTTCTTC. Translated, it gives CASRQGRAHEQFF.

This clonotype was seen more than once but under ten times. The rearrangement uses TRBV12-3 or TRBV12-4 and TRBJ2-3, with D tentatively TRBD1 or TRBD2 (6 bases each). Trimming took off 7 bases at V and 2 bases at J, with 16 bases between the two ends. There are 15 residues in the CDR3. CDR3 bases: TGTGCCAGCAAAACTGGGGGGCGTACCACAGATACGCAGTATTTT. Protein sequence: CASKTGGRTTDTQYF.